These 27 T cell receptor beta chains were sequenced from one sample in a study of CD8 T cells in Susac syndrome. Random hexamers were used to reverse transcribe roughly 0.45 to 1 ug of RNA. TCRdb processed the immunoSEQ multiplex PCR reads anew with MiXCR; each CDR3 protein has one entry. Among over 100,000 distinct CDR3 sequences, nearly 95% were seen once, and the ten largest hold 0.14%. Sequenced material: CD4+ T cells from PBMCs. These TCRs come from a human donor in good health.

The CDR3: CGAVGVGGLEAFF. The CDR3 region has the DNA TGCGGAGCCGTTGGTGTAGGGGGGTTGGAAGCTTTCTTT. The J gene is TRBJ1-1, the V gene TRBV29-1, with TRBD1 as a possible D gene (6 bases). Per the germline V gene, CDR1 is SQVTM and CDR2 is ANQGSEA. The CDR3 has 13 residues.

This clonotype was found once. The chain links TRBV7-3 to TRBJ1-2, with a weak D call TRBD1 (6 bases). V lost 5 bases to trimming and J lost 4 bases, with 11 bases between them. Per the germline V gene, CDR1 is SGHTA and CDR2 is FQGTGA. This CDR3 is built from 13 residues. In nucleotides, the CDR3 is TGTGCCAGCAGCGCGCAGGGGACCTATGGCTACACCTTC. Amino acids: CASSAQGTYGYTF.

The V and J genes are TRBV2 and TRBJ1-6; D remains unclear. CDR3 length: 14 residues. V was clipped by 8 bases and J by 3 bases, with 11 bases between them. Germline CDR1 reads SNHLY; CDR2 reads FYNNEI. In DNA, the CDR3 is TGTGCCAGCGCTCAGGCACTCTATAATTCACCCCTCCACTTT. Amino acid sequence: CASAQALYNSPLHF.

The chain joins TRBV9 to TRBJ1-2, with 11 bases lining up with TRBD1. Germline assignment: CDR1 SGDLS and CDR2 YYNGEE. This CDR3 has 17 amino acids. V lost 0 bases and J lost 6; bases outside the gene matches: 10. The CDR3 DNA sequence: TGTGCCAGCAGCGTAGATTCTCGCGGACAGGGGGCGAATGGCTACACCTTC. Encoded protein: CASSVDSRGQGANGYTF.

This chain uses TRBV11-1 with TRBJ1-2; D gene unclear. V dropped 5 bases and J dropped 4 bases, with 14 bases sitting between them. The germline V gene has CDR1 SGHAT and CDR2 FQDESV (reference sequence). The CDR3 extends over 14 amino acids. The CDR3 here is CASSPDGSIYGYTF. DNA for the CDR3: TGTGCCAGCAGCCCGGACGGGAGCATCTATGGCTACACCTTC.

This clonotype was found a few times. The gene calls are TRBV5-1 and TRBJ2-7; TRBD1 might be the D (5 bases). Per the germline V gene, CDR1 is SGHRS and CDR2 is YFSETQ. Between the trimmed V and J ends, which lost 4 bases and 0 bases, there was a span of 8 bases. The CDR3 is made up of 13 amino acids. Here the CDR3 reads CASSPDNSYEQYF. The CDR3 nucleotides are TGCGCCAGCAGCCCGGACAACTCCTACGAGCAGTACTTC.

This sequence joins TRBV7-2 and TRBJ1-2, with 7 bases matching TRBD1. Germline CDR1 SGHTA, CDR2 FQGNSA. The ends lost 10 bases at V and 2 bases at J; junction bases unmatched: 10. The CDR3 is 14 amino acids. In nucleotides, the CDR3 is TGTGCCACCAACTTAGAGGGGGCAAACTATGGCTACACCTTC. Its translation: CATNLEGANYGYTF.

The chain is built from TRBV19 and TRBJ2-2, with D possibly matching TRBD1 (5 bases). The germline V and J ends were trimmed by 3 bases and 13 bases, with 12 bases remaining between them. Per the germline V gene, CDR1 is LNHDA and CDR2 is SQIVND (reference sequence). This CDR3 region has 12 residues. The CDR3 DNA follows: TGTGCCAGTAGTATTCTAGGGGCGCGGCTGTTTTTT. Amino acids: CASSILGARLFF. Variable domain in full (rest from reference TRBV19 and TRBJ2-2): DGGITQSPKYLFRKEGQNVTLSCEQNLNHDAMYWYRQDPGQGLRLIYYSQIVNDFQKGDIAEGYSVSREKKESFPLTVTSAQKNPTAFYLCASSILGARLFFGEGSRLTVL.

The chain combines TRBV7-9 with TRBJ1-4; D is unclear. Trimming took 7 bases from V and 5 from J, leaving 11 bases between them. Germline V CDR1 and CDR2: SEHNR, FQNEAQ (reference sequence). The CDR3 length is 13 residues. The chain's CDR3 is CASTPRLNEKLFF. Written as DNA, the CDR3 is TGTGCCAGCACCCCCAGATTGAATGAAAAACTGTTTTTT.

CDR3 bases: TGCAGTGCTAGAGATCACATCACAGATACGCAGTATTTT. This codes for CSARDHITDTQYF. This rearrangement joins TRBV20-1 to TRBJ2-3; D is ambiguous. V lost 0 bases to trimming and J lost 2 bases, with 6 bases between them. Germline CDR1 reads DFQATT; CDR2 reads SNEGSKA (reference sequence). The CDR3 contains 13 residues.

The chain recombines TRBV6-5 with TRBJ2-7; tentatively, D is TRBD1 or TRBD2 (5 bases each). Looked up from germline, CDR1 is MNHEY and CDR2 is SVGAGI. The CDR3 is made up of 14 amino acids. Trimming removed 6 bases from V and 4 bases from J, with 16 bases in between. CDR3 coding DNA: TGTGCCAGCAGCCTCAGGGACCGAGGGTACGAGCAGTACTTC. Its translation is CASSLRDRGYEQYF.

The V gene is TRBV12-3 or TRBV12-4, the J gene TRBJ1-1; TRBD1 aligns across 8 bases. The CDR3 totals 16 residues. After removal of 5 bases from V and 4 bases from J, the junction contained 12 bases not matched to a gene. Written as DNA, the CDR3 is TGTGCCAGCAGTCCCAGGACAGGGATCGTTATCACTGAAGCTTTCTTT. Its protein is CASSPRTGIVITEAFF.

This clonotype appeared once. The V and J genes are TRBV28 and TRBJ2-7; 11 bases are a match to TRBD2. Germline V gene lookup returns CDR1 MDHEN and CDR2 SYDVKM. CDR3 length: 14 amino acids. Germline trimming cut 4 bases from V and 3 bases from J; bases unmatched to any gene: 2. The DNA for the CDR3 is TGTGCCAGCAGTTCGGGACTAGCGGTCTACGAGCAGTACTTC. As protein: CASSSGLAVYEQYF.

The chain uses TRBV28 and TRBJ1-2; D remains unclear. In germline, CDR1 is MDHEN, CDR2 SYDVKM. This CDR3 contains 12 residues. Trimming took off 7 bases at V and 5 bases at J, with 11 bases between the two ends. The DNA for the CDR3 is TGTGCCAGCACTCGGAGCTGGTATGGCTACACCTTC. Residues: CASTRSWYGYTF.

This clonotype was detected a few times. The gene calls are TRBV25-1 and TRBJ2-2; D is unclear. From germline, CDR1 is MGHDK and CDR2 SYGVNS. There are 13 residues in the CDR3. Between the trimmed V and J ends, which lost 5 bases and 0 bases, there was a span of 4 bases. The CDR3 reads CASSLTNTGELFF. Written as DNA, the CDR3 is TGTGCCAGCAGTTTGACGAACACCGGGGAGCTGTTTTTT.

The genes are TRBV4-1 and TRBJ2-7; TRBD1 aligns across 7 bases. The CDR3 loop spans 16 amino acids. V was clipped by 4 bases and J by 4 bases; unmatched bases: 13. Germline assignment: CDR1 MGHRA and CDR2 YSYEKL. The CDR3 sequence: CASSRPATGQEYEQYF. CDR3 DNA: TGCGCCAGCAGCCGCCCCGCGACAGGGCAAGAGTACGAGCAGTACTTC.

The chain combines TRBV27 with TRBJ1-6; D remains unclear. The CDR3 contains 14 residues. With 5 bases removed from V and 7 bases from J, the gap between germline ends came to 12 bases. Per germline, CDR1 MNHEY and CDR2 SMNVEV (reference sequence). The CDR3 DNA reads TGTGCCAGCAGTAGTGGGCCGTACAATTCACCCCTCCACTTT. Its translation: CASSSGPYNSPLHF.

This clonotype has only one observation. This chain connects TRBV12-3 or TRBV12-4 to TRBJ2-7; D remains ambiguous. This CDR3 spans 20 amino acids. Deletions cut 1 base from V and 2 bases from J, with 27 bases between. The CDR3 DNA is TGTGCCAGCAGTTTAGACTGGCGGTGGCAGTTAAACACTGCGACCTACGAGCAGTACTTC. Encoded protein: CASSLDWRWQLNTATYEQYF.

The chain couples TRBV27 to TRBJ2-1; 10 nucleotides match TRBD1. The CDR3 spans 15 residues. Per germline, CDR1 MNHEY and CDR2 SMNVEV (reference sequence). V shed 7 bases, J shed 7 bases, and the junction held 10 bases outside the gene matches. CDR3 nucleotide sequence: TGTGCCAGCACCTACCAGGGACAGGGGACAAATGAGCAGTTCTTC. This gives the protein CASTYQGQGTNEQFF.

The CDR3 coding sequence is TGCAGTGCTAGTGTGGTAGATACGCAGTATTTT. Its translation is CSASVVDTQYF. J is TRBJ2-3 and V is TRBV20-1, with D unresolved. Trimming stripped 3 bases from V and 5 bases from J, with 6 bases between. The CDR3 has 11 residues. Germline-derived CDR1 and CDR2 are DFQATT and SNEGSKA (reference sequence).

For the CDR3, the DNA is TGTGCCAGCAGTTACGGCCCGGGACAACCTGACACTGAAGCTTTCTTT. It is translated as CASSYGPGQPDTEAFF. The chain couples TRBV6-5 to TRBJ1-1; D may be TRBD1 (6 bases). The CDR3 loop spans 16 amino acids. V shed 2 bases and J shed 3 bases, with 16 bases lying between them. In germline, CDR1 is MNHEY, CDR2 SVGAGI.

The chain recombines TRBV2 with TRBJ1-1, with no clear D. The CDR3 is made up of 13 amino acids. CDR1 is SNHLY, CDR2 FYNNEI, per germline. V was cut by 4 bases and J by 7 bases, with 13 bases left in between. Here the CDR3 reads CASSGREMGEAFF. CDR3 nucleotide sequence: TGTGCCAGCAGTGGGCGGGAGATGGGTGAAGCTTTCTTT.

J is TRBJ2-7 and V is TRBV7-8; 12 bases match TRBD2. The CDR3 is made up of 16 amino acids. V lost 1 base to trimming and J lost 5 bases; unmatched junction nucleotides: 6. CDR1 SGHVS and CDR2 FQNEAQ come from the germline V gene. The CDR3 protein is CASSLVDGLAGNEQYF. DNA for the CDR3: TGTGCCAGCAGCTTAGTGGACGGACTAGCGGGAAACGAGCAGTACTTC.

V and J are TRBV2 and TRBJ1-1; no reliable D call. The CDR3 loop spans 15 amino acids. CDR1 SNHLY and CDR2 FYNNEI come from the germline V gene. V lost 6 bases and J lost 2, with 16 bases in between. CDR3 residues: CASRLQMGPNTEAFF. CDR3 sequence (DNA): TGTGCCAGCAGACTACAAATGGGCCCCAACACTGAAGCTTTCTTT.

CDR3 nucleotide sequence: TGTGCCAGTAGCTCGACAGGGACGGGCAATCAGCCCCAGCATTTT. Translation: CASSSTGTGNQPQHF. The chain links TRBV19 to TRBJ1-5; TRBD1 agrees at 7 bases. In germline, CDR1 is LNHDA, CDR2 SQIVND (reference sequence). The J segment lost 2 bases and the V segment lost 6 bases, leaving 7 bases of the junction unmatched. CDR3 length equals 15 residues. Combining the CDR3 with reference TRBV19 and TRBJ1-5 gives the whole variable domain DGGITQSPKYLFRKEGQNVTLSCEQNLNHDAMYWYRQDPGQGLRLIYYSQIVNDFQKGDIAEGYSVSREKKESFPLTVTSAQKNPTAFYLCASSSTGTGNQPQHFGDGTRLSIL.

V and J are TRBV6-5 and TRBJ1-1, with 7 nucleotides matching TRBD1. With V trimmed by 2 bases and J by 7 bases, 10 bases remained unmatched. Germline values: CDR1 MNHEY, CDR2 SVGAGI. The CDR3 consists of 15 residues. In DNA form, the CDR3 reads TGTGCCAGCAGTTACACGTTGGGGGGACAGAGTGAAGCTTTCTTT. Protein sequence: CASSYTLGGQSEAFF.

This sequence joins TRBV15 and TRBJ2-1, with D possibly TRBD2 on 7 matching bases. Germline CDR1 LNHNV, CDR2 YYDKDF (reference sequence). The CDR3 spans 15 residues. Trimming removed 1 base from V and 7 bases from J, with 14 bases in between. CDR3 nucleotides: TGTGCCACCAGCAGAGTTGGGGGGGGGCCGAATGAGCAGTTCTTC. Protein sequence: CATSRVGGGPNEQFF.